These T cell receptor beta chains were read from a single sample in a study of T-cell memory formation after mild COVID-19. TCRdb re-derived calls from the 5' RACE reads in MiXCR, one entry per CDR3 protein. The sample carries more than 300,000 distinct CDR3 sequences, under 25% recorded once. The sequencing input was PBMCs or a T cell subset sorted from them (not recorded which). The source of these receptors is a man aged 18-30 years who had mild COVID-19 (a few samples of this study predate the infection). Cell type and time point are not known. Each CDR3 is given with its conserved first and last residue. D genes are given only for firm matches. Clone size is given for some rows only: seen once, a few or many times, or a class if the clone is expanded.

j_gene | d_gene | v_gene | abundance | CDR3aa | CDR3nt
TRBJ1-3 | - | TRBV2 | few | CASTSGRSSGNTIYF | TGTGCCAGCACCTCAGGGAGGAGCTCTGGAAACACCATATATTTT
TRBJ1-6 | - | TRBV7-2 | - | CASSLKAPYNSPLHF | TGTGCCAGCAGCTTGAAGGCACCATATAATTCACCCCTCCACTTT
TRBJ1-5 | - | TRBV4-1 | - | CASSQQGNGNQPQHF | TGCGCCAGCAGCCAACAGGGTAATGGCAATCAGCCCCAGCATTTT
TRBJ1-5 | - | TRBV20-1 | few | CSARGRENQPQHF | TGCAGTGCTAGAGGGCGGGAGAATCAGCCCCAGCATTTT
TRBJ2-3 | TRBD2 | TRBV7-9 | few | CASSLDGGAEDTQYF | TGTGCCAGCAGCTTAGACGGGGGGGCGGAAGATACGCAGTATTTT
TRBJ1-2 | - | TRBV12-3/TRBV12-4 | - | CASSCGDNHGYTF | TGTGCCAGCAGTTGTGGGGACAACCATGGCTACACCTTC
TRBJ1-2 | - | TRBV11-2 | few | CASSLVAGTANYGYTF | TGTGCCAGCAGCTTAGTCGCAGGGACGGCTAACTATGGCTACACCTTC
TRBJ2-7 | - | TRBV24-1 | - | CATSASTVFDEQYF | TGTGCCACCAGTGCCTCGACAGTGTTCGACGAGCAGTACTTC
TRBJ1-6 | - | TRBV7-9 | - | CASSFQGVRSPLHF | TGTGCCAGCAGCTTCCAGGGTGTTCGATCACCCCTCCACTTT
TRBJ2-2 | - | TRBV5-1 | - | CASTDIANTGELFF | TGCGCCAGCACCGACATAGCGAACACCGGGGAGCTGTTTTTT
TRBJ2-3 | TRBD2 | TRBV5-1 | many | CASRPGLVSDTQYF | TGCGCCAGCAGGCCGGGACTAGTCTCAGATACGCAGTATTTT
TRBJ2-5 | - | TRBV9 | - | CASSGGLLVETQYF | TGTGCCAGCAGCGGAGGCCTGTTGGTAGAGACCCAGTACTTC
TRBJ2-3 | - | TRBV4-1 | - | CASRTADTQYF | TGCGCCAGCAGGACTGCAGATACGCAGTATTTT
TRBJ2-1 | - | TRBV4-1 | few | CASSQEEGTGEQFF | TGCGCCAGCAGCCAAGAAGAGGGGACGGGTGAGCAGTTCTTC
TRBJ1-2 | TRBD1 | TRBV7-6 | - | CASSLGGTANYGYTF | TGTGCCAGCAGCTTAGGAGGGACAGCTAACTATGGCTACACCTTC
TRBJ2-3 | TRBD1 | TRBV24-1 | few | CATAGQGGTDTQYF | TGTGCCACCGCCGGACAGGGGGGTACAGATACGCAGTATTTT
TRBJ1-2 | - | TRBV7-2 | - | CASSPRRGGNYGYTF | TGTGCCAGCAGCCCACGACGGGGAGGGAACTATGGCTACACCTTC
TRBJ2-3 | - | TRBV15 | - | CATSRSPRVTDTQYF | TGTGCCACCAGCAGGAGCCCCAGGGTCACAGATACGCAGTATTTT
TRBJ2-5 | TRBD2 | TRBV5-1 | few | CASSPRTSKVGETQYF | TGCGCCAGCAGCCCTCGGACTAGCAAGGTGGGAGAGACCCAGTACTTC
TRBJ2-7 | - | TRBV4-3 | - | CASSQDNDYEQYF | TGCGCCAGCAGCCAAGATAACGACTACGAGCAGTACTTC
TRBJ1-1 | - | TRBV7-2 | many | CASSPQGVNTEAFF | TGTGCCAGCAGCCCCCAGGGAGTGAACACTGAAGCTTTCTTT
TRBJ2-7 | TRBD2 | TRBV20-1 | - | CSAQTSGGSEQYF | TGCAGTGCTCAGACTAGCGGGGGAAGTGAGCAGTACTTC
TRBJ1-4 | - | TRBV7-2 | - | CASSLSGGGGRLFF | TGTGCCAGCAGCTTATCGGGCGGAGGGGGAAGACTGTTTTTT
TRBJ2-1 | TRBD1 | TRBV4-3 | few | CASSQGLRGLYNEQFF | TGCGCCAGCAGCCAAGGGCTCAGGGGGCTGTACAATGAGCAGTTCTTC
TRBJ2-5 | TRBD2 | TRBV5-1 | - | CASSLSSSGQETQYF | TGCGCCAGCAGCTTGAGCTCTAGCGGACAAGAGACCCAGTACTTC
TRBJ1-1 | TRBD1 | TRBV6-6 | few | CASSLQGGQAFF | TGTGCCAGCAGTCTGCAGGGGGGACAGGCTTTCTTT
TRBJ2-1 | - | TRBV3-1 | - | CASSQLGDNEQFF | TGTGCCAGCAGCCAACTCGGGGACAATGAGCAGTTCTTC
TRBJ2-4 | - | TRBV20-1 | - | CSAAALAKNIQYF | TGCAGTGCTGCAGCTCTAGCCAAAAACATTCAGTACTTC
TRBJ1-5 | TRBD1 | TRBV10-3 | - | CAISESRGQGGQPQHF | TGTGCCATCAGTGAGTCGAGGGGACAGGGAGGTCAGCCCCAGCATTTT
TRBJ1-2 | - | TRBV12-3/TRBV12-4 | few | CASSLPGSYGYTF | TGTGCCAGCAGTTTGCCGGGGTCCTATGGCTACACCTTC
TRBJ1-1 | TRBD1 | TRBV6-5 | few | CASSYRDRGGTEAFF | TGTGCCAGCAGTTACCGGGACAGGGGGGGAACTGAAGCTTTCTTT
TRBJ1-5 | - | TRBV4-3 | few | CASSSDRNQPQHF | TGCGCCAGCAGCTCGGACAGAAATCAGCCCCAGCATTTT
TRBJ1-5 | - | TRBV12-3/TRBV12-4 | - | CASSLTGTYSNQPQHF | TGTGCCAGCAGTCTCACAGGGACTTATAGCAATCAGCCCCAGCATTTT
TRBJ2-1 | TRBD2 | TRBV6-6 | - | CASTPGGGPSRRGNEQFF | TGTGCCAGCACACCCGGGGGGGGGCCTTCCCGGAGGGGCAATGAGCAGTTCTTC
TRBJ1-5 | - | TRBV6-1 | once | CASSDAGDQPQHF | TGTGCCAGCAGTGACGCAGGGGATCAGCCCCAGCATTTT
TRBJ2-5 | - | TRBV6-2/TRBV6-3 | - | CASRGIRDQETQYF | TGTGCCAGCAGAGGTATCCGGGACCAAGAGACCCAGTACTTC
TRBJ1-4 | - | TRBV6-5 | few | CASRPNWGKLFF | TGTGCCAGCAGGCCTAATTGGGGAAAACTGTTTTTT
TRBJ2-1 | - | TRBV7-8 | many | CASSLVRGKSYNEQFF | TGTGCCAGCAGCTTAGTGCGCGGAAAGTCCTACAATGAGCAGTTCTTC
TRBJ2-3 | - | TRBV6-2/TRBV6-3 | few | CASSSRGVDTQYF | TGTGCCAGCAGTTCCCGGGGCGTGGATACGCAGTATTTT
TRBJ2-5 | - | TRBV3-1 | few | CASSPGTPRETQYF | TGTGCCAGCAGCCCCGGGACCCCGAGGGAGACCCAGTACTTC
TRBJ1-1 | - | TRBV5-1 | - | CASSLAYGRAAEAFF | TGCGCCAGCAGCTTGGCCTATGGCAGGGCCGCTGAAGCTTTCTTT
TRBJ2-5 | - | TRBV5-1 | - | CASSLDPAVQETQYF | TGCGCCAGCAGCTTGGACCCGGCGGTCCAAGAGACCCAGTACTTC
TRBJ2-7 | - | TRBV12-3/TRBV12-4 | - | CASKRDTLKASYEQYF | TGTGCCAGCAAACGGGACACCTTGAAGGCCTCCTACGAGCAGTACTTC
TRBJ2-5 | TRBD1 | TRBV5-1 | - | CASSWAGTGEETQYF | TGCGCCAGCAGCTGGGCCGGGACAGGGGAGGAGACCCAGTACTTC
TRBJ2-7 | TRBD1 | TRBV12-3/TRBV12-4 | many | CASSSTGGLSYEQYF | TGTGCCAGCAGTTCGACAGGGGGCTTGTCCTACGAGCAGTACTTC
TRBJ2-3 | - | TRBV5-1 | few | CASSLDGGRADTQYF | TGCGCCAGCAGCTTGGACGGCGGTAGGGCAGATACGCAGTATTTT
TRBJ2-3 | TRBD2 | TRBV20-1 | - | CSAERGTNTDTQYF | TGCAGCGCTGAGCGGGGCACAAACACAGATACGCAGTATTTT
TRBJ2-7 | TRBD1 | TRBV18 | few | CASSPTGTGGVEQYF | TGTGCCAGCTCACCGACCGGGACAGGGGGCGTCGAGCAGTACTTC